This T cell receptor beta chain was documented in a study of PD-1 blockade in mismatch repair-deficient tumors. Study as a whole: Patients had some twelve mismatch repair-deficient cancer types, all previously treated and progressing.

The V gene lost 1 base and the J gene lost 3 bases, with 15 bases spanning the gap. The germline V gene encodes CDR1 GTSNPN and CDR2 SVGIG (reference sequence). The CDR3 runs 15 residues. The data were produced by immunoSEQ multiplex PCR, yet TCRdb's version contains in-frame clones alone and is incomplete. The sample has roughly 40,000 clones; approximately 84% are singletons. The TCR-sequenced patients were a few responders to pembrolizumab. Study-level findings and limits: Rapid post-treatment expansion, then contraction, generally preceding radiologic response, marked tumor-resident clones.

To note about this clone: The antigen remains undetermined.

The sequence was collected from an adult with mismatch repair-deficient cancer. The chain couples TRBV30 to TRBJ1-1; a weak D match, TRBD1 (5 bases). Sequencing used peripheral blood, obtained about 76 weeks after starting pembrolizumab. Here the CDR3 reads CAWSGQVIGDTEAFF. The CDR3 DNA reads as TGTGCCTGGAGTGGGCAGGTTATAGGGGACACTGAAGCTTTCTTT.